This TCR beta chain comes out of a study of blood T cells in healthy people across ages. Every donor provided 8.5 to 10 milliliters of peripheral blood. This clonotype was counted a single time. The use of a sample-barcoded 5' primer and a J-beta primer mix characterized a second PCR of roughly 7 to 11 cycles. One entry per CDR3 protein, called by TCRdb with MiXCR from the 5' RACE reads. The data contain about 840,000 distinct CDR3 sequences, 29% of them singletons. Per the germline V gene, CDR1 is MRHNA and CDR2 is SNTAGT. V was shortened by 0 bases and J by 0 bases, with 12 bases between the two germline ends. This CDR3 has 17 amino acids. These same data were also listed under a study on T cells of mothers and their children.

The receptor was isolated from a woman aged 35 to 49 in good health. The source material was blood. The chain combines TRBV6-4 with TRBJ1-5; possibly TRBD1 for D (6 bases). CDR3: CASSDSSRGNSNQPQHF. CDR3 DNA sequence: TGTGCCAGCAGTGACTCGAGCAGGGGAAATAGCAATCAGCCCCAGCATTTT.